This T cell receptor (beta chain) stems from a study of cytomegalovirus exposure and HLA in healthy donors. General study findings and limits: Later genetic work tied a missense DCLRE1C variant to beta-chain V and J trimming.

Primers: 60 Vbeta forward and 13 Jbeta reverse. Using immunoSEQ multiplex PCR, the repertoire was profiled, and TCRdb retains in-frame clones only, with some absent. The table lists about 170,000 clones, roughly 85% of them singletons. The length of the CDR3 is 13 residues. The germline gives CDR1 MDHEN, CDR2 SYDVKM. V lost 3 bases and J lost 4, with 9 bases in between. This clone was counted only a few times. The antigen remains unidentified. The TCR sequence derives from a woman aged 50 to 60 in good health and CMV-seropositive. Material for sequencing was PBMCs. The J gene is TRBJ1-2, the V gene TRBV28; D gene unclear. The CDR3 coding sequence is TGTGCCAGCAGTTTTCGGGGTATCTATGGCTACACCTTC. The encoded protein is CASSFRGIYGYTF.